One and the same sample provided the 13 T cell receptor beta chains below, sequenced in a study of T cells after yellow fever vaccination. TCRdb reprocessed the 5' RACE reads with MiXCR, giving one entry per CDR3 protein. This repertoire shows 250,000 to 400,000 distinct CDR3 sequences, approximately 4.3% found once; its top ten account for 15% to 20%. Here the sequenced sample was PBMCs, taken 15 days after the yellow fever booster vaccination. These receptors all stem from a man aged 18 to 29 who received the YFV17D yellow fever vaccine.

This clonotype was counted at least ten times. The CDR3 reads CSARDQNNQPQHF. The CDR3 region has the DNA TGCAGTGCTAGAGATCAGAACAATCAGCCCCAGCATTTT. This chain connects TRBV20-1 to TRBJ1-5; D unresolved. This CDR3 is built from 13 residues. The germline V gene has CDR1 DFQATT and CDR2 SNEGSKA (reference sequence). V was cut by 0 bases and J by 3 bases, with 6 bases left in between.

This clonotype appeared many times. This chain connects TRBV11-2 to TRBJ2-1, with no clear D. The V end lost 1 base, the J end lost 4 bases, and 11 bases lay between the germline ends. The germline CDR1 and CDR2 sequences are SGHAT and FQNNGV. The length of the CDR3 is 15 residues. CDR3 sequence reads: CASSLVPGSYNEQFF. CDR3 bases: TGTGCCAGCAGCTTAGTTCCGGGTTCATACAATGAGCAGTTCTTC.

This clonotype was detected many times. The chain combines TRBV10-3 with TRBJ1-1; a weak D match, TRBD1 (5 bases). In germline, CDR1 is ENHRY, CDR2 SYGVKD. Trimming removed 4 bases from V and 1 base from J, with 10 bases in between. This CDR3 has 14 amino acids. The DNA of the CDR3 is TGTGCCATCAGTGGGGGCGGACAGAACACTGAAGCTTTCTTT. Protein product: CAISGGGQNTEAFF.

This clonotype was seen ten or more times. The CDR3 DNA reads TGTGCCAGCAGTCGGGACAGACGTTACACTGAAGCTTTCTTT. It yields the protein CASSRDRRYTEAFF. This chain uses TRBV6-2 or TRBV6-3 with TRBJ1-1; 7 bases align to TRBD1. V lost 5 bases to trimming and J lost 3 bases; unmatched junction nucleotides: 6. The CDR3 loop spans 14 amino acids. Germline V gene data show CDR1 as MNHEY and CDR2 as SVGEGT.

This clonotype was seen many times. This chain connects TRBV5-1 to TRBJ1-4; D is ambiguous. The CDR3 covers 14 residues. The V gene lost 0 bases and the J gene lost 5 bases, with 8 bases spanning the gap. Per the germline V gene, CDR1 is SGHRS and CDR2 is YFSETQ. The CDR3 bases are TGCGCCAGCAGCTTGGAAGGGAGGAATGAAAAACTGTTTTTT. Protein product: CASSLEGRNEKLFF. Complete variable domain (other parts from reference TRBV5-1 and TRBJ1-4): KAGVTQTPRYLIKTRGQQVTLSCSPISGHRSVSWYQQTPGQGLQFLFEYFSETQRNKGNFPGRFSGRQFSNSRSEMNVSTLELGDSALYLCASSLEGRNEKLFFGSGTQLSVL.

V and J are TRBV12-3 or TRBV12-4 and TRBJ1-2; TRBD1 aligns across 7 bases. This CDR3 comprises 14 residues. Losses at the gene ends were 5 bases for V and 3 bases for J; bases not matched to a gene: 6. DNA for the CDR3: TGTGCCAGCAGTCGAGCTGGGACAGACTATGGCTACACCTTC. Translated, it gives CASSRAGTDYGYTF.

This clonotype was found many times. V usage is TRBV10-3 and J usage is TRBJ2-5, with D perhaps given as TRBD1 or TRBD2 (6 bases each). V was clipped by 9 bases and J by 1 base, with 18 bases between them. CDR1 is ENHRY, CDR2 SYGVKD, per germline. This CDR3 spans 15 amino acids. The CDR3 spells CAIRASGASQETQYF. CDR3 bases: TGTGCCATTCGAGCCTCGGGGGCTTCCCAAGAGACCCAGTACTTC.

This clonotype was seen many times. The chain joins TRBV5-6 to TRBJ2-1; D possibly corresponds to TRBD2 (6 bases). The ends were cut back, 3 bases at V and 8 bases at J, with 9 bases in the middle. The germline V gene has CDR1 SGHDT and CDR2 YYEEEE. The CDR3 is 12 amino acids. The CDR3 loop is CASSSGGHEQFF. CDR3 nucleotide sequence: TGTGCCAGCAGCTCAGGAGGGCATGAGCAGTTCTTC. Variable domain in full (rest from reference TRBV5-6 and TRBJ2-1): DAGVTQSPTHLIKTRGQQVTLRCSPKSGHDTVSWYQQALGQGPQFIFQYYEEEERQRGNFPDRFSGHQFPNYSSELNVNALLLGDSALYLCASSSGGHEQFFGPGTRLTVL.

This clonotype showed up many times. The rearrangement uses TRBV7-9 and TRBJ2-3; maybe TRBD2 (5 bases). The CDR3 has 14 amino acids. Per germline, CDR1 SEHNR and CDR2 FQNEAQ (reference sequence). V lost 1 base and J lost 4, with 9 bases in between. The CDR3 is CASSLGLAADTQYF. The CDR3 DNA reads TGTGCCAGCAGCTTAGGGCTAGCAGCAGATACGCAGTATTTT.

The rearrangement joins TRBV5-1 to TRBJ2-5, with D possibly TRBD2 on 6 matching bases. This CDR3 has 16 residues. Trimming took off 0 bases at V and 9 bases at J, with 21 bases between the two ends. Germline-derived CDR1 and CDR2 are SGHRS and YFSETQ. This chain's CDR3 is CASSLAARRDVSPQYF. CDR3 DNA sequence: TGCGCCAGCAGCTTGGCTGCCCGGAGGGATGTATCCCCCCAGTACTTC. Full variable domain (rest looked up from reference TRBV5-1 and TRBJ2-5): KAGVTQTPRYLIKTRGQQVTLSCSPISGHRSVSWYQQTPGQGLQFLFEYFSETQRNKGNFPGRFSGRQFSNSRSEMNVSTLELGDSALYLCASSLAARRDVSPQYFGPGTRLLVL.

In this sample, this clonotype turned up many times. The chain joins TRBV5-1 to TRBJ2-7; the D is unclear. The CDR3 runs to 14 residues. V was clipped by 6 bases and J by 2 bases, with 15 bases between them. Germline CDR1 and CDR2: SGHRS and YFSETQ. The CDR3 sequence: CASIRFLGAYEQYV. As DNA, the CDR3 is TGCGCCAGCATAAGGTTTCTTGGGGCCTACGAGCAGTACGTC.

The table lists this clonotype with a few counts. The rearrangement joins TRBV6-2 or TRBV6-3 to TRBJ2-3, with 8 nucleotides matching TRBD1. The CDR3 totals 15 residues. CDR1 is MNHEY and CDR2 is SVGEGT in the germline V gene. V trimming: 7 bases; J trimming: 3 bases; junction bases outside the gene matches: 9. CDR3: CASKEQGGRTDTQYF. CDR3 DNA: TGTGCCAGCAAGGAACAGGGGGGAAGGACAGATACGCAGTATTTT.

This clonotype was observed many times. The chain employs TRBV20-1 and TRBJ2-1; D possibly corresponds to TRBD1 (6 bases). CDR1 is DFQATT and CDR2 is SNEGSKA in the germline V gene (reference sequence). V was clipped by 1 base and J by 9 bases, with 16 bases between them. This CDR3 has 14 amino acids. The CDR3 DNA reads as TGCAGTGCTAGAGTAGGGGGAACTTTCCGTGAGCAGTTCTTC. This gives the protein CSARVGGTFREQFF.